The clone carrying this T cell receptor (beta chain) came up a few times. Its antigen is still unknown. The data stem from a study of T-cell memory formation after mild COVID-19. For the study at large: TCR clusters were mostly confined to one donor each.

Overall study results and limits: Clones that contracted clustered mainly in CM and EM if CD4+ and in EMRA if CD8+. CD4+ bias marked clones expanding day 15 to 37, unlike balanced contracting clones. Memory cells collected pre-infection included some clones that later responded, suggesting cross-reactive memory joined.

MiXCR was run by TCRdb on the 5' RACE reads, yielding one entry per CDR3 protein. The sample lists around 300,000 distinct CDR3 sequences; around 15% were seen once. Germline CDR1 SQVTM, CDR2 ANQGSEA. Trimming cost V 3 bases and J 4 bases, with 0 bases left between them. The CDR3 is made up of 9 amino acids. The specimen was PBMCs or a T cell subset sorted from them (not recorded which). This clonotype was sampled from a man aged 18 to 29 who had mild COVID-19 (a few samples of this study predate the infection). Cell type and time point are not known. This sequence joins TRBV29-1 and TRBJ1-1; D uncertain. The CDR3 sequence is CSVDTEAFF. As DNA, the CDR3 is TGCAGCGTTGACACTGAAGCTTTCTTT.